The 22 T cell receptor beta chains below were found in one sample sequenced in a study of T cells after yellow fever vaccination. TCRdb redid the calling of the 5' RACE reads with MiXCR, one entry per CDR3 protein. The data contain some 340,000 distinct CDR3 sequences, approximately 4% of them singletons. The sequencing used PBMCs, collected 5 days after the yellow fever booster vaccination. These receptors were taken from a man aged 18 to 30 who received the YFV17D yellow fever vaccine.

There are many counts of this clonotype. The chain couples TRBV12-3 or TRBV12-4 to TRBJ2-1; 9 bases fit TRBD2. There are 15 residues in the CDR3. V shed 6 bases and J 6 bases; nucleotides not matched to a gene: 9. In nucleotides, the CDR3 is TGTGCCAGCAGGCCCGGGACTAGCAGCCTCAATGAGCAGTTCTTC. Its protein product is CASRPGTSSLNEQFF.

The CDR3 sequence is CASSIGQGEETQYF. CDR3 nucleotides: TGCGCCAGCAGCATCGGACAGGGTGAAGAGACCCAGTACTTC. The chain employs TRBV5-1 and TRBJ2-5; 8 nucleotides align to TRBD1. This CDR3 contains 14 residues. Germline V gene sequence: CDR1 SGHRS, CDR2 YFSETQ. Trimming removed 4 bases from V and 3 bases from J; junction bases left unmatched: 5.

This clonotype came up a few times. The rearrangement links TRBV19 to TRBJ1-2, with D perhaps matching TRBD1 (6 bases). The V end was cut by 2 bases, the J end by 6 bases, with 16 bases between. The CDR3 length is 15 residues. Germline V gene data show CDR1 as LNHDA and CDR2 as SQIVND (reference sequence). This CDR3 is CASSILGGQGNGYTF. In nucleotides, the CDR3 is TGTGCCAGTAGTATATTGGGCGGGCAGGGGAATGGCTACACCTTC.

At least ten counts were recorded for this clonotype. The V gene is TRBV20-1, the J gene TRBJ1-1; D not resolved. V lost 2 bases to trimming and J lost 0 bases, with 13 bases between them. Germline-derived CDR1 and CDR2 are DFQATT and SNEGSKA (reference sequence). CDR3 size: 15 residues. The DNA for the CDR3 is TGCAGTGCTAGAAGGACGCGTGCTATGAACACTGAAGCTTTCTTT. This codes for CSARRTRAMNTEAFF.

In its sample, this clonotype was seen a few times. CDR3 coding DNA: TGCGCCAGCAGCTTCGGGGCCCCTCCTGAGACCCAGTACTTC. Its protein is CASSFGAPPETQYF. The rearrangement uses TRBV5-1 and TRBJ2-5; D might be TRBD1 or TRBD2, each matching 5 bases. Trimming took off 2 bases at V and 5 bases at J, with 13 bases between the two ends. The length of the CDR3 is 14 residues. Germline CDR1 and CDR2: SGHRS and YFSETQ.

This clonotype was seen at least ten times. The chain has TRBV5-1 and TRBJ1-4, with TRBD1 matching over 7 bases. The trim removed 0 bases at V and 8 bases at J, leaving 4 bases unmatched. The germline V gene has CDR1 SGHRS and CDR2 YFSETQ. The CDR3 spans 14 residues. The CDR3 region is CASSLGTGFEKLFF. CDR3 DNA sequence: TGCGCCAGCAGCTTGGGGACAGGCTTCGAAAAACTGTTTTTT. Drawing the rest from reference TRBV5-1 and TRBJ1-4, the complete variable domain is KAGVTQTPRYLIKTRGQQVTLSCSPISGHRSVSWYQQTPGQGLQFLFEYFSETQRNKGNFPGRFSGRQFSNSRSEMNVSTLELGDSALYLCASSLGTGFEKLFFGSGTQLSVL.

This clonotype has only a few counts. J is TRBJ1-1 and V is TRBV12-3 or TRBV12-4, with 8 bases aligning to TRBD1. The V and J ends lost 7 bases and 5 bases, in that order; junction bases with no gene match: 15. The CDR3 covers 16 residues. Written as DNA, the CDR3 is TGTGCCAGCAATTGGGGGCTCGGACAGGGTACGACTGAAGCTTTCTTT. Translation gives CASNWGLGQGTTEAFF.

In its sample, this clonotype was seen a few times. The chain is built from TRBV3-1 and TRBJ2-5; perhaps TRBD1 as D (5 bases). Trimming took 7 bases from V and 1 from J, leaving 19 bases between them. This CDR3 is 16 amino acids long. The germline V gene has CDR1 LGHDT and CDR2 YNNKEL (reference sequence). The CDR3: CASTTRRRGPQETQYF. The CDR3 DNA reads TGTGCCAGCACCACGAGGCGTAGGGGCCCCCAAGAGACCCAGTACTTC.

V and J are TRBV19 and TRBJ1-2; D gene uncertain. Deletions cut 0 bases from V and 4 bases from J, with 3 bases between. This CDR3 is built from 12 residues. CDR1 is LNHDA and CDR2 is SQIVND in the germline V gene (reference sequence). The CDR3, as DNA: TGTGCCAGTAGTATAGATGTCTATGGCTACACCTTC. Translating gives CASSIDVYGYTF.

This clonotype was seen more than once but under ten times. This chain's CDR3 is CASSERGASTTGELFF. The CDR3 DNA is TGTGCCAGCAGTGAAAGGGGGGCCAGCACCACCGGGGAGCTGTTTTTT. The chain joins TRBV2 to TRBJ2-2; D possibly uses TRBD1 or TRBD2 (6 bases each). V was shortened by 2 bases and J by 4 bases, with 14 bases between the two germline ends. The CDR3 sequence is 16 residues long. The germline V gene encodes CDR1 SNHLY and CDR2 FYNNEI.

The gene calls are TRBV21-1 and TRBJ2-1; the table names TRBD1, a call not compared with the DNA. TRBV21-1 is a recognized pseudogene. This CDR3 contains 14 residues. The CDR3 loop is CARIPDEGANEQFF. As DNA, the CDR3 is TGTGCCAGGATTCCGGATGAGGGGGCAAATGAGCAGTTCTTC.

This clonotype came up many times. The rearrangement uses TRBV5-1 and TRBJ2-5; maybe TRBD2 (5 bases). Trimming removed 0 bases from V and 4 bases from J, with 13 bases in between. This CDR3 spans 15 amino acids. Looked up from germline, CDR1 is SGHRS and CDR2 is YFSETQ. The CDR3, as DNA: TGCGCCAGCAGCTTGGCTCTTACCCGGGGAGAGACCCAGTACTTC. Encoded protein: CASSLALTRGETQYF. The complete variable domain, with remaining parts taken from reference TRBV5-1 and TRBJ2-5, reads KAGVTQTPRYLIKTRGQQVTLSCSPISGHRSVSWYQQTPGQGLQFLFEYFSETQRNKGNFPGRFSGRQFSNSRSEMNVSTLELGDSALYLCASSLALTRGETQYFGPGTRLLVL.

The sample holds a few counts of this clonotype. The chain employs TRBV25-1 and TRBJ2-7; 10 bases align to TRBD1. The V segment lost 6 bases and the J segment 6 bases; nucleotides outside the gene matches: 5. The CDR3 is made up of 13 amino acids. Germline assignment: CDR1 MGHDK and CDR2 SYGVNS. The CDR3: CASRGDRGIEQYF. As DNA, the CDR3 is TGTGCCAGCAGGGGGGACAGGGGAATCGAGCAGTACTTC.

This clonotype was detected a few times. J is TRBJ1-2 and V is TRBV6-2 or TRBV6-3; D remains unclear. From germline, CDR1 is MNHEY and CDR2 SVGEGT. There are 10 residues in the CDR3. V lost 7 bases and J lost 2, with 2 bases in between. Here the CDR3 reads CASKNYGYTF. The CDR3 nucleotides read TGTGCCAGCAAGAACTATGGCTACACCTTC.

The V gene is TRBV10-2, the J gene TRBJ2-2; the match to TRBD2 covers 13 bases. CDR1 and CDR2 from the germline V gene are WSHSY and SAAADI. The CDR3 runs 19 residues. V was pared by 10 bases and J by 4 bases, with 18 bases of the junction left unmatched. The CDR3 bases are TGCGCCACCCTACTACTAGCGGGGGGGACCGCGTGGATCACCGGGGAGCTGTTTTTT. Translation gives CATLLLAGGTAWITGELFF.

This clonotype occurred many times. This rearrangement joins TRBV18 to TRBJ2-7; TRBD1 agrees at 8 bases. CDR3 length: 15 amino acids. V was clipped by 6 bases and J by 3 bases; unmatched bases: 10. CDR1 is KGHSH, CDR2 LQKENI, per germline. DNA of the CDR3: TGTGCCAGCTCCCCAGCCGGACAGGGAGACTACGAGCAGTACTTC. Translating gives CASSPAGQGDYEQYF.

This chain joins TRBV6-5 and TRBJ1-1; no clear D gene. CDR3 size: 13 residues. Germline values: CDR1 MNHEY, CDR2 SVGAGI. V was cut by 2 bases and J by 3 bases, with 7 bases left in between. This CDR3 is CASSYLQYTEAFF. CDR3 DNA: TGTGCCAGCAGTTACCTACAGTACACTGAAGCTTTCTTT.

This clonotype has only a few counts. The rearrangement uses TRBV5-1 and TRBJ1-2, with 10 positions matching TRBD1. The CDR3 spans 15 residues. Germline V gene data show CDR1 as SGHRS and CDR2 as YFSETQ. J gave up 8 bases and V 0 bases, and 7 bases lay outside the gene matches. The CDR3 region is CASSLATGGLAGYTF. CDR3 coding DNA: TGCGCCAGCAGCTTGGCGACAGGGGGCTTGGCCGGCTACACCTTC.

This clonotype was detected a few times. The gene calls are TRBV7-9 and TRBJ1-2, with D possibly TRBD1 on 6 matching bases. There are 13 residues in the CDR3. The V and J ends lost 3 bases and 6 bases respectively, with 11 bases between them. CDR1 and CDR2 (germline): SEHNR, FQNEAQ (reference sequence). Here the CDR3 DNA reads TGTGCCAGCAGCTTGGCGGGGGCACATGGCTACACCTTC. This codes for CASSLAGAHGYTF.

V usage is TRBV4-3 and J usage is TRBJ2-1; 16 bases fit TRBD2. From germline, CDR1 is LGHNA and CDR2 YSLEER. CDR3 length equals 18 residues. V lost 4 bases to trimming and J lost 5 bases; unmatched junction nucleotides: 8. The CDR3 sequence: CASSPGLAGGPVHNEQFF. CDR3 coding DNA: TGCGCCAGCAGCCCGGGACTAGCGGGGGGGCCGGTCCACAATGAGCAGTTCTTC.

The rearrangement links TRBV24-1 to TRBJ2-5; D might be TRBD2 (5 bases). The CDR3 spans 15 residues. Germline CDR1 reads KGHDR; CDR2 reads SFDVKD. The V and J ends lost 7 bases and 2 bases respectively, with 16 bases between them. DNA for the CDR3: TGTGCCACCAGCTTTCCGGGATTAACACAAGAGACCCAGTACTTC. It encodes CATSFPGLTQETQYF.

This clonotype occurred many times. The chain combines TRBV28 with TRBJ2-5; D might be TRBD1 (6 bases). Germline-derived CDR1 and CDR2 are MDHEN and SYDVKM. Trimming left V 0 bases short and J 3 bases short, with 11 bases between. The CDR3 loop spans 15 amino acids. This CDR3 is CASSLWTGPEETQYF. DNA of the CDR3: TGTGCCAGCAGTTTATGGACAGGCCCCGAAGAGACCCAGTACTTC.